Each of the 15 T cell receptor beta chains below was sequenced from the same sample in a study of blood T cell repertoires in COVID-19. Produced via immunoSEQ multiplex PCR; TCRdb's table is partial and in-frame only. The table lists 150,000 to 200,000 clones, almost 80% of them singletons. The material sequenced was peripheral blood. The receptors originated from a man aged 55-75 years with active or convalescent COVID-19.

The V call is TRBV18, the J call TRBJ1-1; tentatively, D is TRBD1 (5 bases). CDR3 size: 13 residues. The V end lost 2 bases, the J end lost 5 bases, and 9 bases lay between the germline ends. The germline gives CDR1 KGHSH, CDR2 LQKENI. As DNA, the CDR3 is TGTGCCAGCTCACCAAGCAGGGATACTGAAGCTTTCTTT. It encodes CASSPSRDTEAFF. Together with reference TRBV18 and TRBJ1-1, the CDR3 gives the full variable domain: NAGVMQNPRHLVRRRGQEARLRCSPMKGHSHVYWYRQLPEEGLKFMVYLQKENIIDESGMPKERFSAEFPKEGPSILRIQQVVRGDSAAYFCASSPSRDTEAFFGQGTRLTVV.

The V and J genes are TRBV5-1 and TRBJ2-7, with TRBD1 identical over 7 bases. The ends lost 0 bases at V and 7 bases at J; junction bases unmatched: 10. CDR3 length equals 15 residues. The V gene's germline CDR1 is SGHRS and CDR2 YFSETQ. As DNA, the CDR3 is TGCGCCAGCAGCTTGGAGGGACAGCGTGCGAGGGAGCAGTACTTC. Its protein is CASSLEGQRAREQYF. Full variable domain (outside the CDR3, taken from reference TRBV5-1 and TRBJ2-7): KAGVTQTPRYLIKTRGQQVTLSCSPISGHRSVSWYQQTPGQGLQFLFEYFSETQRNKGNFPGRFSGRQFSNSRSEMNVSTLELGDSALYLCASSLEGQRAREQYFGPGTRLTVT.

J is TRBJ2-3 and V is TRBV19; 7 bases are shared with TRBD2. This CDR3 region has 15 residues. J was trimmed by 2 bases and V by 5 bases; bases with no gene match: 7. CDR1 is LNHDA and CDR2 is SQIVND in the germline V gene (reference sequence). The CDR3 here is CASSFAAGATDTQYF. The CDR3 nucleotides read TGTGCCAGTAGTTTTGCGGCGGGAGCCACAGATACGCAGTATTTT.

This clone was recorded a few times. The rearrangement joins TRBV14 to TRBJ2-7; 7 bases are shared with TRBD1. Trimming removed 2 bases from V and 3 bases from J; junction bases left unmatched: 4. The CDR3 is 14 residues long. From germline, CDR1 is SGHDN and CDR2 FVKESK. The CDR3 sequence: CASSQHRDSYEQYF. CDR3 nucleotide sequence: TGTGCCAGCAGCCAACACCGGGACAGCTACGAGCAGTACTTC.

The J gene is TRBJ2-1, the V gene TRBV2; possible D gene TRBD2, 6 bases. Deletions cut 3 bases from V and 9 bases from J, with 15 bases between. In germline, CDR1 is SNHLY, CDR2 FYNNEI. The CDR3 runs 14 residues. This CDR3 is CASSDGRRASEQFF. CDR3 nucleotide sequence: TGTGCCAGCAGTGACGGTCGGAGGGCGAGTGAGCAGTTCTTC.

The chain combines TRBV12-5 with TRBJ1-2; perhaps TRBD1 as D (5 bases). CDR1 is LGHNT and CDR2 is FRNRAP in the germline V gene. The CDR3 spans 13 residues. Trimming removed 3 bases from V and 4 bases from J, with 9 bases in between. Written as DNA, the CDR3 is TGTGCTAGTGGTTTCGGGGGTGGCTATGGCTACACCTTC. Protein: CASGFGGGYGYTF.

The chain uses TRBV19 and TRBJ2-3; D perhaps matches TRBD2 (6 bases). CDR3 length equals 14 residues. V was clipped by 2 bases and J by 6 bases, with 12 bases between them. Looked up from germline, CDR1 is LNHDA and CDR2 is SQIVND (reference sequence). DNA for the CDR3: TGTGCCAGTAGTATAAATTGGAGGGCCGATACGCAGTATTTT. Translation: CASSINWRADTQYF.

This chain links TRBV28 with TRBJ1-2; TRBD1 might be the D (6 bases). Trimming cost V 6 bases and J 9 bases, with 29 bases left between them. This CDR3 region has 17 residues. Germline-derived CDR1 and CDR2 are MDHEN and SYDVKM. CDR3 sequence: CASSSFGGRGALISYTF. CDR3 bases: TGTGCCAGCAGCTCATTTGGAGGGAGGGGGGCGCTTATCAGCTACACCTTC.

The CDR3 here is CASSLTSGNTGELFF. CDR3 sequence (DNA): TGCGCCAGCAGCTTAACTAGCGGCAACACCGGGGAGCTGTTTTTT. This chain connects TRBV5-1 to TRBJ2-2, with 8 bases that match TRBD2. The CDR3 is 15 residues long. Germline V gene data show CDR1 as SGHRS and CDR2 as YFSETQ. V lost 2 bases and J lost 2; bases outside the gene matches: 2.

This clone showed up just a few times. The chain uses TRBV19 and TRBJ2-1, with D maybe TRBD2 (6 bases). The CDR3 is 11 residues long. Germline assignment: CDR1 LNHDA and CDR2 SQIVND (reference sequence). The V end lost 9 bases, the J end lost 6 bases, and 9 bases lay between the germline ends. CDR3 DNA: TGTGCCAGCGGGAGCATCAATGAGCAGTTCTTC. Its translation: CASGSINEQFF. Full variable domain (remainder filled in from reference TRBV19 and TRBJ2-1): DGGITQSPKYLFRKEGQNVTLSCEQNLNHDAMYWYRQDPGQGLRLIYYSQIVNDFQKGDIAEGYSVSREKKESFPLTVTSAQKNPTAFYLCASGSINEQFFGPGTRLTVL.

The CDR3 DNA reads TGTGCCAGCTCACCAAGGGGTTGGACAGGGGGCAATCAGCCCCAGCATTTT. This gives the protein CASSPRGWTGGNQPQHF. The chain couples TRBV18 to TRBJ1-5, with 9 bases fitting TRBD1. The V gene's germline CDR1 is KGHSH and CDR2 LQKENI. The J segment lost 2 bases and the V segment lost 2 bases, leaving 7 bases of the junction unmatched. This CDR3 is built from 17 residues.

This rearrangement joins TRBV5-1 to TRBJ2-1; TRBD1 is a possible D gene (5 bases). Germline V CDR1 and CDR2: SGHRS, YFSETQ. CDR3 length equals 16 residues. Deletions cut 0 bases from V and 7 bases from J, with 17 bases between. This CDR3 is CASSLGPVGQGNEQFF. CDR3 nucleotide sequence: TGCGCCAGCAGCTTGGGGCCGGTAGGACAAGGGAATGAGCAGTTCTTC.

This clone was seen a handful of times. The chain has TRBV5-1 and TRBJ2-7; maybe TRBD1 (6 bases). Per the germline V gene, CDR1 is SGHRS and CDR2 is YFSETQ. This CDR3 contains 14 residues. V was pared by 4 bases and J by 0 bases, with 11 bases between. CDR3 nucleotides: TGCGCCAGCAGCATGGACAGCCGCTCCTACGAGCAGTACTTC. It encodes CASSMDSRSYEQYF.

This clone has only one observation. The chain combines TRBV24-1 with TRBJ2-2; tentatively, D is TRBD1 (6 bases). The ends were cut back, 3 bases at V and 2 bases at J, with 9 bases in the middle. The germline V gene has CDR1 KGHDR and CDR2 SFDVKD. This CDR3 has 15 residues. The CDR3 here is CATSDAGDNTGELFF. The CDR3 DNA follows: TGTGCCACCAGTGATGCAGGGGACAACACCGGGGAGCTGTTTTTT.

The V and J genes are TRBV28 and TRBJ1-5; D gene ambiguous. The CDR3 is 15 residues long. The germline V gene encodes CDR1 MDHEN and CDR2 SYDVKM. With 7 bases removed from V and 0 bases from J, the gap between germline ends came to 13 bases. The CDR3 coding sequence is TGTGCCAGCACCCGAGGAGGGTATAGCAATCAGCCCCAGCATTTT. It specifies CASTRGGYSNQPQHF.